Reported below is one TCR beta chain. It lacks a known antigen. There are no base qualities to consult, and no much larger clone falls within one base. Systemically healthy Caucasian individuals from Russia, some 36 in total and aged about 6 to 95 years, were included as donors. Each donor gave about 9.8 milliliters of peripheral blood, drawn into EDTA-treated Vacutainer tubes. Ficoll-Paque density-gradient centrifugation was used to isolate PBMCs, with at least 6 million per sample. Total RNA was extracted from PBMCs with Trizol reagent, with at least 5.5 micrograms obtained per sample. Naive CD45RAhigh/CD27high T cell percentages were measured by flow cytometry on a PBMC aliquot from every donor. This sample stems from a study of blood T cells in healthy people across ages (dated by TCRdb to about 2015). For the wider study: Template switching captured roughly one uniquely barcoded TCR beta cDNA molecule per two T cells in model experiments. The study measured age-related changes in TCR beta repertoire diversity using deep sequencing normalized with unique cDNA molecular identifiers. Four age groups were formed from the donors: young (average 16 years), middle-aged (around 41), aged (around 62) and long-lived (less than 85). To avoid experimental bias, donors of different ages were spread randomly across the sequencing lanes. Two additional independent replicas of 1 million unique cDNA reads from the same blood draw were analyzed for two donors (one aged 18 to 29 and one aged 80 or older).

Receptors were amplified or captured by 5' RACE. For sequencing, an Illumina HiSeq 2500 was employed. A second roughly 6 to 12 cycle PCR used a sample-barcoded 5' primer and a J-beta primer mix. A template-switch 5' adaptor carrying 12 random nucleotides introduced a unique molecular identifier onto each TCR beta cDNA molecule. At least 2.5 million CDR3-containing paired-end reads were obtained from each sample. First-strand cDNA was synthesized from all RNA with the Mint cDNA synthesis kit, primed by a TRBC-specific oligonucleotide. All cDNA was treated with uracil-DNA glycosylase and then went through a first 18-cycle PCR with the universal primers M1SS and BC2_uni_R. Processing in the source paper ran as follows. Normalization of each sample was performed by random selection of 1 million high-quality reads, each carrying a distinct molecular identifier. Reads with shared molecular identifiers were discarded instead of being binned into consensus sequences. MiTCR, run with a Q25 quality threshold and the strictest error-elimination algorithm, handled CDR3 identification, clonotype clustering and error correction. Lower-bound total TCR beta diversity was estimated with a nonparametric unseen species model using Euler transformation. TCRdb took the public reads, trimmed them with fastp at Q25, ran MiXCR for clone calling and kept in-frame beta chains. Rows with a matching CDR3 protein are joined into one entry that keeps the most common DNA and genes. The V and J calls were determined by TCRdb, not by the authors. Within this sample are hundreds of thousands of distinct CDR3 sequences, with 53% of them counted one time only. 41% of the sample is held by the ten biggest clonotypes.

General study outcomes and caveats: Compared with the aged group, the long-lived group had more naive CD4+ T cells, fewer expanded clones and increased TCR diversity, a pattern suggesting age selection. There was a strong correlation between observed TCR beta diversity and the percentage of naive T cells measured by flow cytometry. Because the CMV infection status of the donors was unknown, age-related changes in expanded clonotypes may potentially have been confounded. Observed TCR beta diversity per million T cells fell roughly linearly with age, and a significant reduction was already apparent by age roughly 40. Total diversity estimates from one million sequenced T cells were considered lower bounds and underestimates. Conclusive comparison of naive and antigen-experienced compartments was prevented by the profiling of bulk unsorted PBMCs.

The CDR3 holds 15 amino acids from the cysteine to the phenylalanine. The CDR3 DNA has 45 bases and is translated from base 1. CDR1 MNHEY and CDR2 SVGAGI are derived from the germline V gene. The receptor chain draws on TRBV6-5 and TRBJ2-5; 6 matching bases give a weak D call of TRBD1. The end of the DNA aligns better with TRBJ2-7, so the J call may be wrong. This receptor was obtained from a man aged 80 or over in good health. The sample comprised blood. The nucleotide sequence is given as TGTGCCAGCAGTCGCGACAGGCCTTCTGGCCACGAGCAGTACTTC. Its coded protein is CASSRDRPSGHEQYF.